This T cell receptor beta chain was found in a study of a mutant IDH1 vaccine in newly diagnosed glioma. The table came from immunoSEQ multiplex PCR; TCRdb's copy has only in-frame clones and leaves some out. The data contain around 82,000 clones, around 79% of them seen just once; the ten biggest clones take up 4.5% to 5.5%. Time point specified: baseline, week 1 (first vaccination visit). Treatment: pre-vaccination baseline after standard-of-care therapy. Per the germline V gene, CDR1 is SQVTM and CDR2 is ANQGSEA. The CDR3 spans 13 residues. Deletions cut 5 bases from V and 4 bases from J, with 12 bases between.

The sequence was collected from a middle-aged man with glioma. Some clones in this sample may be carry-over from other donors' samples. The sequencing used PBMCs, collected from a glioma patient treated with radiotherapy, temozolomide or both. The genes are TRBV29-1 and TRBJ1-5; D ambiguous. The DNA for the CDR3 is TGCAGCGTTCTGAGCCAGCCTAATCAGCCCCAGCATTTT. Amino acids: CSVLSQPNQPQHF.